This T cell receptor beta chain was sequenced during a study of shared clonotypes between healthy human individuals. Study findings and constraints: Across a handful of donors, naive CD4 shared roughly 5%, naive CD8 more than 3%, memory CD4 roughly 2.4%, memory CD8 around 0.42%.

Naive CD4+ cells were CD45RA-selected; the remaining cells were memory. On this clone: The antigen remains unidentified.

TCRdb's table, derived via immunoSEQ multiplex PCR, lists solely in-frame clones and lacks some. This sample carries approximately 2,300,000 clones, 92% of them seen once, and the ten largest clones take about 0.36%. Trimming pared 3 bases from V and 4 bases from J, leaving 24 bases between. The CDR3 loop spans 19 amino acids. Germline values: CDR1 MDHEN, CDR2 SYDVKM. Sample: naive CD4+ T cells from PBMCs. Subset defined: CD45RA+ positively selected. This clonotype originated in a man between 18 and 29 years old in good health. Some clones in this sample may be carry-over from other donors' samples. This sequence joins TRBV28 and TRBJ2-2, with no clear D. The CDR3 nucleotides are TGTGCCAGCAGTTTCCTGACCCGACTGAATCAGGCCGGCACCGGGGAGCTGTTTTTT. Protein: CASSFLTRLNQAGTGELFF.